This TCR beta chain was identified during a study of PD-L1 blockade in urothelial cancer. Looking at the study overall: Patients previously received 0 to 3 chemotherapy regimens.

V was cut by 6 bases and J by 2 bases, with 5 bases left in between. CDR3 length: 11 amino acids. The V gene's germline CDR1 is SGHTA and CDR2 FQGNSA. Clones were sequenced by immunoSEQ multiplex PCR, and TCRdb holds only the in-frame ones, with some missing. The repertoire consists of more than 55,000 clones, with approximately 75% occurring once and the leading ten covering 1.5% to 2%. The time point here: pretreatment peripheral blood. The sequence was obtained from a man aged 70 or older with urothelial cancer. The material sequenced was PBMCs, taken around atezolizumab (anti-PD-L1) treatment. This chain connects TRBV7-2 to TRBJ2-7; D unclear. CDR3 nucleotides: TGTGCCAGCAGTCAGGCCTACGAGCAGTACTTC. Protein product: CASSQAYEQYF.